What follows is one T cell receptor (beta chain) and its context. No fewer than 5.5 micrograms of total RNA were isolated from every sample. This specimen comes from a study of blood T cells in healthy people across ages. Then a second PCR, running roughly 7 to 11 cycles, was carried out with a sample-barcoded 5' primer and a J-beta primer mix. TCRdb re-called the 5' RACE reads through MiXCR, storing one row per CDR3 protein. Of fewer than 650,000 distinct CDR3 sequences listed, about 29% are singletons. The CDR3 covers 18 residues. Germline CDR1 is DFQATT and CDR2 is SNEGSKA (reference sequence). This same sample was also taken into another study, of T cells of mothers and their children. That work states: Thymic selection shapes TCR recombination output in related pairs, and it does so similarly in unrelated pairs.

The sample was blood. The TCR originated in a boy between 2 and 10 years old in good health. The chain joins TRBV20-1 to TRBJ2-5; 10 nucleotides align to TRBD2. Near its end, the DNA agrees better with TRBJ2-1, so the J call may be wrong. The CDR3 spells CSARGRTLAGALGYEQFF. The CDR3 DNA reads as TGCAGTGCTAGAGGACGTACGCTAGCGGGAGCCCTTGGCTATGAGCAGTTCTTC.